These 10 T cell receptor beta chains were all obtained from the same sample, sequenced in a study of T cell repertoires in cytomegalovirus infection. TCRdb ran MiXCR on the reads and lists one entry per CDR3 protein. The profile shows approximately 490,000 distinct CDR3 sequences, about 10% of them singletons. The specimen sequenced was PBMCs. The receptors come from a human donor in good health (CMV status not recorded). Some clones in this sample may be carry-over from other donors' samples.

This clonotype has a handful of counts. The chain joins TRBV4-1 to TRBJ2-7; 10 positions match TRBD2. J was trimmed by 4 bases and V by 0 bases; bases with no gene match: 3. Germline CDR1 MGHRA, CDR2 YSYEKL. The CDR3 totals 15 residues. The CDR3 DNA sequence: TGCGCCAGCAGCCAAGAGCCTAGCGGGAGATACGAGCAGTACTTC. Its protein product is CASSQEPSGRYEQYF.

This clonotype appeared a few times. The rearrangement uses TRBV27 and TRBJ2-1; D is perhaps TRBD1 (5 bases). Germline CDR1 MNHEY, CDR2 SMNVEV (reference sequence). V was shortened by 0 bases and J by 0 bases, with 18 bases between the two germline ends. The CDR3 totals 19 residues. This CDR3 reads CASSLSIMGLVGSYNEQFF. CDR3 nucleotide sequence: TGTGCCAGCAGTTTATCGATAATGGGGCTAGTGGGCTCCTACAATGAGCAGTTCTTC.

The V gene is TRBV10-3, the J gene TRBJ2-1; possible D gene TRBD1, 6 bases. Germline V gene sequence: CDR1 ENHRY, CDR2 SYGVKD. CDR3 length: 16 amino acids. V lost 5 bases to trimming and J lost 8 bases, with 22 bases between them. The CDR3 nucleotides read TGTGCCATCAGTCGCTCCAGCCGGGACCCAGGGGATGAGCAGTTCTTC. Translation gives CAISRSSRDPGDEQFF.

This clonotype was observed at least ten times. This chain joins TRBV7-2 and TRBJ2-5, with TRBD2 matching 7 bases. The CDR3 loop spans 15 amino acids. The V segment lost 4 bases and the J segment 2 bases; nucleotides outside the gene matches: 7. Germline loops: CDR1 SGHTA, CDR2 FQGNSA. The CDR3 sequence: CASSSRTSPQETQYF. Written as DNA, the CDR3 is TGTGCCAGCAGCTCAAGGACTAGTCCACAAGAGACCCAGTACTTC.

Ten or more counts support this clonotype. The V gene is TRBV12-3 or TRBV12-4, the J gene TRBJ2-5; D perhaps matches TRBD2 (6 bases). There are 12 residues in the CDR3. V lost 8 bases and J lost 0, with 7 bases in between. CDR3 amino acids: CASRDYQETQYF. The CDR3 nucleotides are TGTGCCAGCCGGGACTACCAAGAGACCCAGTACTTC.

This clonotype was found many times. V is TRBV10-3 and J is TRBJ2-7; tentatively, D is TRBD1 (6 bases). Trimming pared 0 bases from V and 5 bases from J, leaving 17 bases between. This CDR3 region has 16 residues. Germline V lookup: CDR1 ENHRY, CDR2 SYGVKD. The DNA of the CDR3 is TGTGCCATCAGTGAGTCGTTGCCCGGGACAACCGACGAGCAGTACTTC. Amino acids: CAISESLPGTTDEQYF.

The sample holds one count of this clonotype. This sequence joins TRBV20-1 and TRBJ1-1; D possibly corresponds to TRBD1 (5 bases). The germline CDR1 and CDR2 sequences are DFQATT and SNEGSKA (reference sequence). CDR3 length equals 12 residues. The ends were cut back, 2 bases at V and 4 bases at J, with 8 bases in the middle. CDR3 loop: CSARSGVTEAFF. The CDR3 nucleotides are TGCAGTGCTAGATCGGGGGTCACTGAAGCTTTCTTT.

This clonotype turned up a few times. The gene calls are TRBV28 and TRBJ2-3, with 9 bases fitting TRBD1. This CDR3 has 15 amino acids. Germline assignment: CDR1 MDHEN and CDR2 SYDVKM. V lost 5 bases, J lost 5 bases, and 8 bases stayed unmatched. The CDR3 DNA reads as TGTGCCAGCAGTGGACAGGGGAAGCTTTTAGATACGCAGTATTTT. Its translation: CASSGQGKLLDTQYF. The full variable domain, completed using reference TRBV28 and TRBJ2-3, is DVKVTQSSRYLVKRTGEKVFLECVQDMDHENMFWYRQDPGLGLRLIYFSYDVKMKEKGDIPEGYSVSREKKERFSLILESASTNQTSMYLCASSGQGKLLDTQYFGPGTRLTVL.

This clonotype was seen at least ten times. The V call is TRBV7-2, the J call TRBJ2-5; 15 bases match TRBD2. The germline V gene has CDR1 SGHTA and CDR2 FQGNSA. The CDR3 length is 18 residues. Trimming at V came to 0 bases and at J to 5 bases, leaving 7 bases not matched to a gene. The CDR3 reads CASSLALGTSGGLETQYF. In nucleotides, the CDR3 is TGTGCCAGCAGCTTAGCCCTGGGGACTAGCGGGGGGCTGGAGACCCAGTACTTC.

At least ten counts were recorded for this clonotype. The genes are TRBV28 and TRBJ2-4; 10 nucleotides match TRBD1. This CDR3 has 14 residues. Trimming at V came to 9 bases and at J to 5 bases, leaving 7 bases not matched to a gene. CDR1 and CDR2 (germline): MDHEN, SYDVKM. CDR3 loop: CASKSTGGQNIQYF. The CDR3 DNA sequence: TGTGCCAGTAAGTCGACAGGGGGCCAAAACATTCAGTACTTC. The variable domain in full, with the rest retrieved from reference TRBV28 and TRBJ2-4, is DVKVTQSSRYLVKRTGEKVFLECVQDMDHENMFWYRQDPGLGLRLIYFSYDVKMKEKGDIPEGYSVSREKKERFSLILESASTNQTSMYLCASKSTGGQNIQYFGAGTRLSVL.